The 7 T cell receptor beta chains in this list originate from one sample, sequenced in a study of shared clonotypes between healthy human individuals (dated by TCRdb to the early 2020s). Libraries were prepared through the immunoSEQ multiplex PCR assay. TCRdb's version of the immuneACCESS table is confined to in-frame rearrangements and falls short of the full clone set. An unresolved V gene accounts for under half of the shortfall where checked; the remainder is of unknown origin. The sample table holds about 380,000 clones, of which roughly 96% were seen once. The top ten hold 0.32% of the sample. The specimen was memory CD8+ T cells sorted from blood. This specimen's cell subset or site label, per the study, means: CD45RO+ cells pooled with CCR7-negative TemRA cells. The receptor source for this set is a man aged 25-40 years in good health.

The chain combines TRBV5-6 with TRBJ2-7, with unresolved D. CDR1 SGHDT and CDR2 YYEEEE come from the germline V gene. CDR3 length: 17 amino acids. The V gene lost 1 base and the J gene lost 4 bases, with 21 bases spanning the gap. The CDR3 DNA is TGTGCCAGCAGCTTGCGGGCGACATCCCATCAGAGGTACGAGCAGTACTTC. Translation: CASSLRATSHQRYEQYF.

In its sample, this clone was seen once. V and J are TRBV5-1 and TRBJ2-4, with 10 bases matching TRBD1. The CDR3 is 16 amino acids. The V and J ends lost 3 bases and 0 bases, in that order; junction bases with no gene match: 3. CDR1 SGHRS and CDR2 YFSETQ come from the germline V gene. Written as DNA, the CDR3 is TGCGCCAGCAGCTGGACAGGGGGACTAGCCAAAAACATTCAGTACTTC. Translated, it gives CASSWTGGLAKNIQYF.

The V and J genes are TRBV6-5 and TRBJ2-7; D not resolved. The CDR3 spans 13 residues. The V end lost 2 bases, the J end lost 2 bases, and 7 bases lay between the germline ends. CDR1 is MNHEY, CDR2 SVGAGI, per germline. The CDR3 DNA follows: TGTGCCAGCAGTTACGGCCAGACCTACGAGCAGTACTTC. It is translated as CASSYGQTYEQYF.

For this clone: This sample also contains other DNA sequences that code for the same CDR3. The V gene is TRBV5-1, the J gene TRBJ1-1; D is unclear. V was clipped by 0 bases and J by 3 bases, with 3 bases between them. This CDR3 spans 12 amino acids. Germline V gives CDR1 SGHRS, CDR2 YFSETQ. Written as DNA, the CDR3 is TGCGCCAGCAGCTTGGGGGACACTGAAGCTTTCTTT. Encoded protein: CASSLGDTEAFF.

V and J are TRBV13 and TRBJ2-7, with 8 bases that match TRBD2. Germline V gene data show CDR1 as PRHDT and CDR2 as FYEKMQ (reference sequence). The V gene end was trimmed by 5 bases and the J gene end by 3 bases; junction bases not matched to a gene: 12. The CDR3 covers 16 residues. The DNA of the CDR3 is TGTGCCAGCAGCCGACCCGACGGGACTAGGTACTACGAGCAGTACTTC. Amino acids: CASSRPDGTRYYEQYF.

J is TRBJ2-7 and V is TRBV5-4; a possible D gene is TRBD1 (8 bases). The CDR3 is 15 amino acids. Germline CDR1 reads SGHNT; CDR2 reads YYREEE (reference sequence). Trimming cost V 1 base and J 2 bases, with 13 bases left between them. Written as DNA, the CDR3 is TGTGCCAGCAGCTTGAACAGGGGGGGGGCCTACGAGCAGTACTTC. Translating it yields CASSLNRGGAYEQYF.

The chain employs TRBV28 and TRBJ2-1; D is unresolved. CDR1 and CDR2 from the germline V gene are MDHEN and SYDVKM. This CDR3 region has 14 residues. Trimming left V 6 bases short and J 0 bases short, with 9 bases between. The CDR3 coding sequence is TGTGCCAGCAGAGGGCGGTACTCCTACAATGAGCAGTTCTTC. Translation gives CASRGRYSYNEQFF.